These T cell receptor beta chains were read from a single sample in a study of control samples from healthy donors and cancer patients. Sequencing was performed with immunoSEQ multiplex PCR; in TCRdb, only in-frame clones are kept and a portion is missing. Counted here are fewer than 150,000 clones, around 90% occurring once; the ten biggest clones make up 2.5%. The sequenced material came from blood. These receptors all come from a young man in good health. The CDR3 runs from the conserved cysteine through the conserved F or W. A D gene is named only where the DNA matches it firmly.

v_gene,j_gene,d_gene,CDR3aa,CDR3nt
TRBV5-4,TRBJ2-2,.,CASSLGGGPTGELFF,TGTGCCAGCAGCCTGGGCGGGGGCCCAACCGGGGAGCTGTTTTTT
TRBV5-4,TRBJ2-1,.,CASSSNRGGSYNEQFF,TGTGCCAGCAGCTCAAATCGTGGGGGTTCCTACAATGAGCAGTTCTTC
TRBV4-1,TRBJ2-1,.,CASSKDRFSYNEQFF,TGCGCCAGCAGCAAGGACAGATTCTCCTACAATGAGCAGTTCTTC
TRBV19,TRBJ2-5,TRBD1,CASSPGQGEETQYF,TGTGCCAGTAGTCCTGGACAGGGGGAAGAGACCCAGTACTTC
TRBV28,TRBJ1-4,.,CASTRVGGRTEKLFF,TGTGCCAGCACGCGTGTAGGGGGGCGGACCGAAAAACTGTTTTTT
TRBV5-1,TRBJ2-5,.,CASSVTGLGETQYF,TGCGCCAGCAGCGTAACGGGGCTGGGTGAGACCCAGTACTTC
TRBV4-2,TRBJ2-7,TRBD2,CASSQAISGDLPYEQYF,TGTGCCAGCAGCCAAGCCATTAGCGGGGACTTACCCTACGAGCAGTACTTC
TRBV3-1/TRBV3-2,TRBJ2-1,TRBD1,CASSHSTGGYEQFF,TGTGCCAGCAGCCATTCCACAGGGGGCTATGAGCAGTTCTTC
TRBV9,TRBJ1-1,.,CASSVVWWSEAFF,TGTGCCAGCAGCGTAGTGTGGTGGTCTGAAGCTTTCTTT
TRBV6-4,TRBJ2-3,TRBD2,CASSDSGVKPGLAGEPDTQYF,TGTGCCAGCAGTGACTCCGGCGTCAAACCGGGACTAGCGGGAGAGCCAGATACGCAGTATTTT
TRBV19,TRBJ2-5,TRBD2,CASSPGLAGDKETQYF,TGTGCCAGTAGTCCCGGACTAGCGGGGGACAAAGAGACCCAGTACTTC
TRBV7-9,TRBJ1-1,.,CASSLAVQGSTEAFF,TGTGCCAGCAGCTTAGCCGTGCAGGGAAGCACTGAAGCTTTCTTT
TRBV28,TRBJ2-7,.,CASRSDRDYEQYF,TGTGCCAGCAGATCGGACCGGGACTACGAGCAGTACTTC
TRBV29-1,TRBJ1-4,.,CSVASTLGGKLFF,TGCAGCGTTGCTTCAACTCTCGGTGGGAAACTGTTTTTT
TRBV7-9,TRBJ2-5,.,CASSGTPQETQYF,TGTGCCAGCAGCGGGACTCCGCAAGAGACCCAGTACTTC
TRBV3-1/TRBV3-2,TRBJ2-5,TRBD2,CASSPGLKETQYF,TGTGCCAGCAGCCCGGGACTAAAAGAGACCCAGTACTTC
TRBV9,TRBJ2-3,.,CASSVAGVGTDTQYF,TGTGCCAGCAGCGTAGCGGGGGTCGGCACAGATACGCAGTATTTT
TRBV5-4,TRBJ2-1,.,CASSPQVAYNEQFF,TGTGCCAGCAGCCCGCAGGTAGCTTACAATGAGCAGTTCTTC
TRBV11-2,TRBJ2-3,.,CASSLGDSSTDTQYF,TGTGCCAGCAGCTTAGGAGACAGTAGCACAGATACGCAGTATTTT
TRBV14,TRBJ1-1,.,CASSHSASPAFF,TGTGCCAGCAGCCATTCTGCCAGCCCTGCTTTCTTT
TRBV7-3,TRBJ1-2,.,CASSLQGGNSNYGYTF,TGTGCCAGCAGCTTGCAAGGGGGAAATTCTAACTATGGCTACACCTTC
TRBV28,TRBJ2-5,.,CASSPPTVLQETQYF,TGTGCCAGCAGCCCACCTACGGTTCTTCAAGAGACCCAGTACTTC
TRBV27,TRBJ2-1,TRBD2,CASSSWGEGHEQFF,TGTGCCAGCAGTTCATGGGGGGAGGGGCATGAGCAGTTCTTC
TRBV2,TRBJ2-2,.,CASTESENTGELFF,TGTGCCAGCACTGAGTCTGAGAACACCGGGGAGCTGTTTTTT
TRBV6-5,TRBJ1-2,.,CASSPGTSYGYTF,TGTGCCAGCAGTCCCGGGACTTCCTATGGCTACACCTTC